The source of this T cell receptor beta chain is a study of T cell repertoires in cytomegalovirus infection. Overall study findings and caveats: There were HLA-C-restricted CMV-specific TCR beta clonotypes dominating the ex vivo response.

This clonotype was seen many times. Its target is unknown. In TCRdb, the reads were re-called with MiXCR into one record per CDR3 protein. Among around 250,000 distinct CDR3 sequences listed, approximately 15% were seen once. Trimming took 0 bases from V and 2 from J, leaving 8 bases between them. The CDR3 consists of 14 residues. Germline CDR1 MNHEY, CDR2 SVGAGI. Sequencing was performed on CD8+ T cells from PBMCs. The chain is built from TRBV6-5 and TRBJ2-7; D is ambiguous. The receptor's source is a human donor in good health (CMV status not recorded). Some clones in this sample may be carry-over from other donors' samples. The CDR3 sequence: CASSYSSETYEQYF. In DNA, the CDR3 is TGTGCCAGCAGTTACTCCTCAGAGACCTACGAGCAGTACTTC.